The 20 T cell receptor beta chains presented below share a single source sample, sequenced in a study of T-cell memory formation after mild COVID-19. Each CDR3 protein is one row after TCRdb ran MiXCR on the 5' RACE reads. The top ten clones hold about an eighth of a sample with under 450,000 distinct CDR3 sequences, 20% to 30% of them seen once. Sequenced input: PBMCs or a T cell subset sorted from them (not recorded which). The receptors originated from an adult woman who had mild COVID-19 (a few samples of this study predate the infection). Cell type and time point are not known.

The sample holds a few counts of this clonotype. V gene TRBV27 combines with J gene TRBJ1-1; no reliable D call. The CDR3 sequence is 13 residues long. V lost 0 bases, J lost 4 bases, and 6 bases lay in between. The germline V gene has CDR1 MNHEY and CDR2 SMNVEV (reference sequence). CDR3: CASSLSWGTEAFF. The CDR3, as DNA: TGTGCCAGCAGTTTATCGTGGGGCACTGAAGCTTTCTTT.

This chain links TRBV6-5 with TRBJ1-1, with D perhaps TRBD1 (5 bases). Looked up from germline, CDR1 is MNHEY and CDR2 is SVGAGI. This CDR3 has 14 amino acids. V was trimmed by 10 bases and J by 0 bases, leaving 15 bases between them. DNA for the CDR3: TGTGCCACAAGCGGCGGGGCATTGAACACTGAAGCTTTCTTT. This translates into CATSGGALNTEAFF.

This clonotype was seen a handful of times. V is TRBV28 and J is TRBJ2-3; TRBD2 matches 11 bases. CDR3 size: 14 residues. Germline trimming cut 6 bases from V and 8 bases from J; bases unmatched to any gene: 7. The V gene's germline CDR1 is MDHEN and CDR2 SYDVKM. In nucleotides, the CDR3 is TGTGCCAGCAGCCTAACTAGCGGGAGTCGTACGCAGTATTTT. This codes for CASSLTSGSRTQYF.

The genes are TRBV6-1 and TRBJ1-5; TRBD1 matches at 11 bases. This CDR3 has 18 residues. The junction had 12 bases not matched to a gene; V was cut back by 4 bases and J by 4 bases. Germline values: CDR1 MNHNS, CDR2 SASEGT. The CDR3 sequence is CASSGQGTGGIVNQPQHF. In DNA form, the CDR3 reads TGTGCCAGCAGTGGACAGGGGACAGGGGGGATAGTAAATCAGCCCCAGCATTTT.

V is TRBV4-3 and J is TRBJ2-6; unclear D gene. This CDR3 has 15 residues. Germline assignment: CDR1 LGHNA and CDR2 YSLEER. The V and J ends lost 4 bases and 4 bases respectively, with 11 bases between them. CDR3 DNA sequence: TGCGCCAGCAGCCTGGGGTCCGTGGGGGCCAACGTCCTGACTTTC. It is translated as CASSLGSVGANVLTF.

The chain recombines TRBV4-3 with TRBJ1-2; D remains unclear. The V end lost 0 bases, the J end lost 5 bases, and 13 bases lay between the germline ends. Germline V gene lookup returns CDR1 LGHNA and CDR2 YSLEER. The CDR3 sequence is 15 residues long. CDR3 residues: CASSQDPASWYGYTF. The CDR3 bases are TGCGCCAGCAGCCAAGATCCCGCCTCTTGGTATGGCTACACCTTC.

The chain uses TRBV3-1 and TRBJ1-1; no firm D call. V shed 1 base and J shed 2 bases, with 14 bases lying between them. CDR3 size: 16 residues. Germline V CDR1 and CDR2: LGHDT, YNNKEL (reference sequence). This CDR3 reads CASSQGSGRDNTEAFF. DNA for the CDR3: TGTGCCAGCAGCCAAGGGTCCGGGCGTGATAACACTGAAGCTTTCTTT. The variable domain in full, completed from reference TRBV3-1 and TRBJ1-1, reads DTAVSQTPKYLVTQMGNDKSIKCEQNLGHDTMYWYKQDSKKFLKIMFSYNNKELIINETVPNRFSPKSPDKAHLNLHINSLELGDSAVYFCASSQGSGRDNTEAFFGQGTRLTVV.

The chain has TRBV12-3 or TRBV12-4 and TRBJ2-1, with a possible D match to TRBD1 (5 bases). The CDR3 loop spans 15 amino acids. With 5 bases removed from V and 9 bases from J, the gap between germline ends came to 20 bases. The CDR3 reads CASSPREVVSSEQFF. In DNA, the CDR3 is TGTGCCAGCAGTCCCAGGGAAGTCGTCTCTAGTGAGCAGTTCTTC.

Here the CDR3 reads CASNVLGSDTQYF. DNA of the CDR3: TGTGCCAGTAACGTATTAGGCTCCGATACGCAGTATTTT. The V call is TRBV19, the J call TRBJ2-3; no clear D. Germline loops: CDR1 LNHDA, CDR2 SQIVND (reference sequence). The CDR3 totals 13 residues. V was pared by 7 bases and J by 6 bases, with 14 bases between.

CDR3 sequence reads: CAISESGRGTATDTQYF. In DNA, the CDR3 is TGTGCCATCAGTGAGTCAGGGAGGGGGACAGCCACAGATACGCAGTATTTT. This chain joins TRBV10-3 and TRBJ2-3; the D gene could be TRBD1 or TRBD2 (7 bases each). In germline, CDR1 is ENHRY, CDR2 SYGVKD. V shed 0 bases and J shed 2 bases, with 15 bases lying between them. This CDR3 has 17 residues.

This clonotype appeared a few times. The V and J genes are TRBV9 and TRBJ1-4; D remains ambiguous. Germline CDR1 is SGDLS and CDR2 is YYNGEE. CDR3 size: 12 residues. Trimming removed 0 bases from V and 6 bases from J, with 3 bases in between. This CDR3 is CASSVDDEKLFF. CDR3 coding DNA: TGTGCCAGCAGCGTAGATGATGAAAAACTGTTTTTT. Filled out from reference TRBV9 and TRBJ1-4, the complete variable domain reads DSGVTQTPKHLITATGQRVTLRCSPRSGDLSVYWYQQSLDQGLQFLIQYYNGEERAKGNILERFSAQQFPDLHSELNLSSLELGDSALYFCASSVDDEKLFFGSGTQLSVL.

This clonotype was recorded a few times. The V gene is TRBV20-1, the J gene TRBJ2-2; possible D gene TRBD2, 6 bases. CDR1 and CDR2 (germline): DFQATT, SNEGSKA (reference sequence). The CDR3 covers 12 residues. Trimming removed 3 bases at V and 8 bases at J, with 10 bases between. This chain's CDR3 is CSARSLAGELFF. The CDR3 region has the DNA TGCAGTGCTAGGAGTCTAGCGGGGGAGCTGTTTTTT.

The chain carries TRBV7-9 and TRBJ2-5; D is possibly TRBD2 (5 bases). V was trimmed by 5 bases and J by 5 bases, leaving 15 bases between them. The CDR3 sequence is 14 residues long. Germline V gene lookup returns CDR1 SEHNR and CDR2 FQNEAQ (reference sequence). CDR3 sequence: CASSRLITGETQYF. The CDR3 DNA reads as TGTGCCAGCAGCCGGTTGATCACGGGGGAGACCCAGTACTTC.

CDR3 coding DNA: TGTGCCAGCAGTCTTTACTCTACAGGGTTAGCGGGTAACAATGAGCAGTTCTTC. It is translated as CASSLYSTGLAGNNEQFF. The chain links TRBV2 to TRBJ2-1; a possible D gene is TRBD2 (7 bases). Germline V CDR1 and CDR2: SNHLY, FYNNEI. The CDR3 contains 18 residues. V gave up 5 bases and J gave up 5 bases, with 25 bases separating them.

This clonotype turned up a few times. The chain combines TRBV20-1 with TRBJ2-3; 8 bases match TRBD2. Unmatched junction bases numbered 13, after V lost 5 bases and J lost 0 bases. This CDR3 is 17 amino acids long. CDR1 and CDR2 from the germline V gene are DFQATT and SNEGSKA (reference sequence). The CDR3 sequence is CSAELPSGGGSTDTQYF. CDR3 bases: TGCAGTGCTGAGTTACCGTCCGGGGGGGGTAGCACAGATACGCAGTATTTT.

The genes are TRBV27 and TRBJ2-1, with D possibly TRBD1 on 6 matching bases. V was trimmed by 2 bases and J by 8 bases, leaving 10 bases between them. The CDR3 loop spans 13 amino acids. CDR1 and CDR2 from the germline V gene are MNHEY and SMNVEV (reference sequence). Here the CDR3 DNA reads TGTGCCAGCAGTTTAAATTGGGGGCATGAGCAGTTCTTC. Its translation is CASSLNWGHEQFF.

The chain is built from TRBV6-6 and TRBJ1-1; D may be TRBD1 (6 bases). Looked up from germline, CDR1 is MNHNY and CDR2 is SVGAGI (reference sequence). The ends were cut back, 6 bases at V and 0 bases at J, with 14 bases in the middle. The CDR3 totals 15 residues. CDR3 amino acids: CASRDRTAMNTEAFF. Here the CDR3 DNA reads TGTGCCAGCAGGGATAGGACAGCCATGAACACTGAAGCTTTCTTT.

Many counts were recorded for this clonotype. This chain links TRBV20-1 with TRBJ1-2; 9 bases match TRBD1. V gave up 5 bases and J gave up 8 bases; unmatched junction bases: 6. Germline V gene sequence: CDR1 DFQATT, CDR2 SNEGSKA (reference sequence). The CDR3 spans 12 residues. CDR3: CSASQGARGYTF. The CDR3 nucleotides read TGCAGTGCTTCACAGGGGGCGCGGGGCTACACCTTC.

The V gene is TRBV12-3 or TRBV12-4, the J gene TRBJ2-1, with D possibly TRBD2 on 5 matching bases. The CDR3 contains 16 residues. V lost 4 bases to trimming and J lost 2 bases, with 15 bases between them. The CDR3 sequence is CASSSRSGITYNEQFF. DNA of the CDR3: TGTGCCAGCAGTTCCAGGTCGGGGATCACCTACAATGAGCAGTTCTTC.

CDR3 amino acids: CASSQGGVPYEQYF. CDR3 in DNA: TGTGCCAGCAGCCAGGGCGGGGTCCCCTACGAGCAGTACTTC. The V gene is TRBV3-1, the J gene TRBJ2-7, with D tentatively TRBD2 (6 bases). The length of the CDR3 is 14 residues. Germline loops: CDR1 LGHDT, CDR2 YNNKEL (reference sequence). The V end lost 3 bases, the J end lost 2 bases, and 11 bases lay between the germline ends.